This entry describes one TCR beta chain. Germline CDR1 SGHRS, CDR2 YFSETQ. Trimming removed 4 bases from V and 0 bases from J, with 10 bases in between. This CDR3 has 14 residues. The data are from a study of T cell changes during pregnancy in multiple sclerosis. Libraries were prepared by immunoSEQ multiplex PCR; TCRdb keeps only in-frame clonotypes and omits some of them. The repertoire holds tens of thousands of clones, with 80% to 95% as singletons. This sequence originates from a female donor with multiple sclerosis, enrolled in a pregnancy study. The source was peripheral blood, collected in the second trimester of pregnancy. The V call is TRBV5-1, the J call TRBJ1-1; D remains ambiguous. CDR3 in amino acids: CASSLNHMNTEAFF. The CDR3 bases are TGCGCCAGCAGCCTTAACCACATGAACACTGAAGCTTTCTTT.